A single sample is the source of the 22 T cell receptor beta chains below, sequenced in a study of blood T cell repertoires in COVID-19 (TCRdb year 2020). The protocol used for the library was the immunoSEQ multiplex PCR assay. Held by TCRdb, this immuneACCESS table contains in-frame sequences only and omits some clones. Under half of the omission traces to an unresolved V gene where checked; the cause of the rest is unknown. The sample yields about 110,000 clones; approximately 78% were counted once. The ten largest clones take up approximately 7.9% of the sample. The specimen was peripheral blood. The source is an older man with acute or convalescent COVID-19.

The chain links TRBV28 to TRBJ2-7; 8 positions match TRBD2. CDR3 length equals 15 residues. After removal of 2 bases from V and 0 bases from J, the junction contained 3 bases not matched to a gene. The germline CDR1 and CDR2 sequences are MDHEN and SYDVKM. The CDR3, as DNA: TGTGCCAGCAGTTTAATGCGGGGGGCCTCCTACGAGCAGTACTTC. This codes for CASSLMRGASYEQYF.

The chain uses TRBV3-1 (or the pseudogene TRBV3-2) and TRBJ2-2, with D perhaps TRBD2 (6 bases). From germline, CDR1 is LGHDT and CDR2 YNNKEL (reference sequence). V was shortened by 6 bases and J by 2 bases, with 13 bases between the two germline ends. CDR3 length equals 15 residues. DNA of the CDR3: TGTGCCAGCAGTCGGGCGGGGTTCAACACCGGGGAGCTGTTTTTT. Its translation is CASSRAGFNTGELFF.

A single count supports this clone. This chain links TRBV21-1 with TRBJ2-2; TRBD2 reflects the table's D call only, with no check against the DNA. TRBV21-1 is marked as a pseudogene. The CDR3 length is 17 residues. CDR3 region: CASSKSGSETNTGELFF. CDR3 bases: TGTGCCAGCAGCAAATCCGGTAGCGAGACGAACACCGGGGAGCTGTTTTTT.

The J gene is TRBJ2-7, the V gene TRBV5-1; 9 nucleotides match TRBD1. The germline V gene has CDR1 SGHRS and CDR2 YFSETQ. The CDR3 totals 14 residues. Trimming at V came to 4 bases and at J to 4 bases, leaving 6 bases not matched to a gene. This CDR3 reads CASSTRTGVYEQYF. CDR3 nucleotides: TGCGCCAGCAGCACCCGGACAGGGGTATACGAGCAGTACTTC. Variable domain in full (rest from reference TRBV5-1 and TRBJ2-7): KAGVTQTPRYLIKTRGQQVTLSCSPISGHRSVSWYQQTPGQGLQFLFEYFSETQRNKGNFPGRFSGRQFSNSRSEMNVSTLELGDSALYLCASSTRTGVYEQYFGPGTRLTVT.

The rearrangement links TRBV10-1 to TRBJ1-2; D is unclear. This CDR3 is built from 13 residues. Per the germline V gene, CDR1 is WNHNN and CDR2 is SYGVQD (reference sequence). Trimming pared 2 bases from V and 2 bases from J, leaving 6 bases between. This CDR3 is CASSEVPNYGYTF. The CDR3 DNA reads TGCGCCAGCAGTGAGGTCCCGAACTATGGCTACACCTTC.

In nucleotides, the CDR3 is TGTGCCACTAGCGGGATCCCCTACGAGCAGTACTTC. Encoded protein: CATSGIPYEQYF. The rearrangement uses TRBV28 and TRBJ2-7; 9 nucleotides match TRBD2. The CDR3 is 12 amino acids. The germline gives CDR1 MDHEN, CDR2 SYDVKM. J gave up 2 bases and V 10 bases, and 3 bases lay outside the gene matches.

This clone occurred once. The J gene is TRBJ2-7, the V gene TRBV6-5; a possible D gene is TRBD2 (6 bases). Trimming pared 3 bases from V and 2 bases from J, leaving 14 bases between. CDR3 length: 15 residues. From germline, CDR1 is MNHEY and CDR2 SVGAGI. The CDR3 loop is CASSYKGLSTYEQYF. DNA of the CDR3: TGTGCCAGCAGTTATAAGGGACTCTCAACCTACGAGCAGTACTTC.

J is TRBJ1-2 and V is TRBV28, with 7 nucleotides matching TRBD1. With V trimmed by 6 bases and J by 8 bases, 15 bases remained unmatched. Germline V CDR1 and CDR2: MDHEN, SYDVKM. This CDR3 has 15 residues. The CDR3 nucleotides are TGTGCCAGCAGGAATTCCGGGACAGCGACTCGAGGCTACACCTTC. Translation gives CASRNSGTATRGYTF.

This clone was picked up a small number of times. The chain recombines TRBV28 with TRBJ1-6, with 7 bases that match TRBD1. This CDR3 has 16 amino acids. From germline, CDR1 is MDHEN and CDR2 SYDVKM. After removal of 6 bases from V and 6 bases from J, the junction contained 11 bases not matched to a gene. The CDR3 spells CASSIGGTGVNSPLHF. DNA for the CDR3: TGTGCCAGCAGCATCGGGGGAACAGGGGTTAATTCACCCCTCCACTTT.

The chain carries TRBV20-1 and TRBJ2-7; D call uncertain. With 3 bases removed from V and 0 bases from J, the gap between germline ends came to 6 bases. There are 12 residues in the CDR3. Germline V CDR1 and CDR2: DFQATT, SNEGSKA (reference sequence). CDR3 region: CSASDGSYEQYF. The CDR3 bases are TGCAGTGCTAGTGACGGCTCCTACGAGCAGTACTTC.

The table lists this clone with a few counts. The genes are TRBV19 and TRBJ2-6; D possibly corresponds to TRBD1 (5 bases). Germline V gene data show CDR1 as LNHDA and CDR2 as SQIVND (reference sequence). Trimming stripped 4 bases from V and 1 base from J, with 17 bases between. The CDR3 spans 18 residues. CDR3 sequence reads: CASSNAENRGSGANVLTF. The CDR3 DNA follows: TGTGCCAGTAGTAACGCAGAAAATAGGGGTTCTGGGGCCAACGTCCTGACTTTC.

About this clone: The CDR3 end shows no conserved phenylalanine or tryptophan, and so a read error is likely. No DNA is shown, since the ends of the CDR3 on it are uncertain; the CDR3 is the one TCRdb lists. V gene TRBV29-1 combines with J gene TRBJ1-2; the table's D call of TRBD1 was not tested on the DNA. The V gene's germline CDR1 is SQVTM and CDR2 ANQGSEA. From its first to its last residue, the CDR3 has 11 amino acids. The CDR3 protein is CSVEERDRFFS.

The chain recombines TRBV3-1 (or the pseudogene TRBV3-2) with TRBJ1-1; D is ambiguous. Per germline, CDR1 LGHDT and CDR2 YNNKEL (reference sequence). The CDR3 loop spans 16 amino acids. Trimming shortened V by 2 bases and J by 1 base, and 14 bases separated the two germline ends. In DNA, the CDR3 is TGTGCCAGCAGCCAACAGAGTTTAGGAGGGAACACTGAAGCTTTCTTT. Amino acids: CASSQQSLGGNTEAFF.

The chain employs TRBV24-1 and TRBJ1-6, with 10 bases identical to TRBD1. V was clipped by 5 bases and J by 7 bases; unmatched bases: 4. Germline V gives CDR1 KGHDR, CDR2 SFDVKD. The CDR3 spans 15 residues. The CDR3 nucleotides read TGTGCCACCAGTGCGGGACAGGGGCGGAATTCACCCCTCCACTTT. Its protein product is CATSAGQGRNSPLHF.

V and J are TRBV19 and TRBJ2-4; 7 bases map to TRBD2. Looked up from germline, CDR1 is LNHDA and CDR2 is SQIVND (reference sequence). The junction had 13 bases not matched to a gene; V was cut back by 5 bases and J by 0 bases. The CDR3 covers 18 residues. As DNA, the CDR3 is TGTGCCAGTAGTGCTATACCAAGCGGGGCCTTAGCCAAAAACATTCAGTACTTC. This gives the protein CASSAIPSGALAKNIQYF. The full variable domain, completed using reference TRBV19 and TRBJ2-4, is DGGITQSPKYLFRKEGQNVTLSCEQNLNHDAMYWYRQDPGQGLRLIYYSQIVNDFQKGDIAEGYSVSREKKESFPLTVTSAQKNPTAFYLCASSAIPSGALAKNIQYFGAGTRLSVL.

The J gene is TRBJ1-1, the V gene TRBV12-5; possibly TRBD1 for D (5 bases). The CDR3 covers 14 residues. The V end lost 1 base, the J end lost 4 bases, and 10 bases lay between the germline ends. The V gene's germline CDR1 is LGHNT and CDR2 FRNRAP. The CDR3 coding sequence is TGTGCTAGTGGTTTGGACTGGACAACCACTGAAGCTTTCTTT. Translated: CASGLDWTTTEAFF.

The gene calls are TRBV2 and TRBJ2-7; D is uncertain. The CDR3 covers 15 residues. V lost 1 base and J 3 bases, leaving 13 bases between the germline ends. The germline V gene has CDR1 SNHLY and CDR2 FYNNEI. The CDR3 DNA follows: TGTGCCAGCAGTGAAGGAGGTAGTAGATACTACGAGCAGTACTTC. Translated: CASSEGGSRYYEQYF.

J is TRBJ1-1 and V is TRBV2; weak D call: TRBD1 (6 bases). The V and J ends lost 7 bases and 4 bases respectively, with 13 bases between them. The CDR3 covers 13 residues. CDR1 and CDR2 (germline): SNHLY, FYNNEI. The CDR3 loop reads CASIQGRSTEAFF. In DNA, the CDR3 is TGTGCCAGCATACAGGGAAGGAGCACTGAAGCTTTCTTT.

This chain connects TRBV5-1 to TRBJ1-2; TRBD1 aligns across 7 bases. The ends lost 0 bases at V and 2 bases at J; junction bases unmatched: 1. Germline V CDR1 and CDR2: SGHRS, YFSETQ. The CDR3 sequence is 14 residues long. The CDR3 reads CASSLAGQNYGYTF. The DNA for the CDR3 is TGCGCCAGCAGCTTGGCGGGACAGAACTATGGCTACACCTTC. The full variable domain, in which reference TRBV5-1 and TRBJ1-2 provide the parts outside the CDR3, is KAGVTQTPRYLIKTRGQQVTLSCSPISGHRSVSWYQQTPGQGLQFLFEYFSETQRNKGNFPGRFSGRQFSNSRSEMNVSTLELGDSALYLCASSLAGQNYGYTFGSGTRLTVV.

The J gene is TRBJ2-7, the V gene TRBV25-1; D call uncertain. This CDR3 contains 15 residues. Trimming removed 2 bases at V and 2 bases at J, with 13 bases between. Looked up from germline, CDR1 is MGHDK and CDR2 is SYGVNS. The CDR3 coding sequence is TGTGCCAGCAGTGAACCGTCACGGAGCGCCTACGAGCAGTACTTC. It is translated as CASSEPSRSAYEQYF.

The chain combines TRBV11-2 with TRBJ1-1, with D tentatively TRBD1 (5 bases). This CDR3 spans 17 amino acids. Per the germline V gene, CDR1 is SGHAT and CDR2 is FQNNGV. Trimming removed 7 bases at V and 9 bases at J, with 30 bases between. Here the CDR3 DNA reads TGTGCCAGCACCTCCCAGCGACGCGATAGGGGTAACGTTAAAGCTTTCTTT. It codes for CASTSQRRDRGNVKAFF. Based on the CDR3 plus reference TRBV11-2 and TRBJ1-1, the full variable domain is EAGVAQSPRYKIIEKRQSVAFWCNPISGHATLYWYQQILGQGPKLLIQFQNNGVVDDSQLPKDRFSAERLKGVDSTLKIQPAKLEDSAVYLCASTSQRRDRGNVKAFFGQGTRLTVV.

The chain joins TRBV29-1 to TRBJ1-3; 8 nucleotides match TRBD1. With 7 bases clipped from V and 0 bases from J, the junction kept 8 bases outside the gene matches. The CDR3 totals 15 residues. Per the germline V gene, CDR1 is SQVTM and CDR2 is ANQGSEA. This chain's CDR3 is CSGKTGDHSGNTIYF. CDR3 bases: TGCAGCGGGAAGACAGGGGATCACTCTGGAAACACCATATATTTT.